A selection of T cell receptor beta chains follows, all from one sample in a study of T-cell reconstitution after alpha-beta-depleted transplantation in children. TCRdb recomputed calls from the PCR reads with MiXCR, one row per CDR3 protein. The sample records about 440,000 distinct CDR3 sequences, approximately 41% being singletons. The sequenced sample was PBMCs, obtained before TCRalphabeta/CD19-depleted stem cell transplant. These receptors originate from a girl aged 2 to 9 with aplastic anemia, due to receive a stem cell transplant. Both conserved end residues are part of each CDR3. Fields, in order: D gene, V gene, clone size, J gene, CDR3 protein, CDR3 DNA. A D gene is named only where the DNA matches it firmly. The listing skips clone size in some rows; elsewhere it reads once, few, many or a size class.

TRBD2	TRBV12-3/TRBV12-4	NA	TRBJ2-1	CASSFSSGGARANEQFF	TGTGCCAGCAGTTTCTCTAGCGGGGGGGCCCGGGCCAATGAGCAGTTCTTC
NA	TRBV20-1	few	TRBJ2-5	CSARDWVEETQYF	TGCAGTGCTAGAGATTGGGTTGAGGAGACCCAGTACTTC
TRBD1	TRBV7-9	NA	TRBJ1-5	CASSLPGGNDPQHF	TGTGCCAGCAGCTTACCAGGGGGGAATGATCCCCAGCATTTT
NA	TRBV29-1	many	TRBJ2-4	CSVGGAENIQYF	TGCAGCGTTGGCGGAGCGGAAAACATTCAGTACTTC
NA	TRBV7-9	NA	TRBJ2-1	CASSLRTTGQGEQFF	TGTGCCAGCAGCTTACGGACGACCGGGCAAGGTGAGCAGTTCTTC
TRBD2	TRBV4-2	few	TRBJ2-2	CASSPGLILAGDTGELFF	TGTGCCAGCAGCCCAGGGTTGATACTAGCGGGGGACACCGGGGAGCTGTTTTTT
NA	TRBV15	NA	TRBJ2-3	CAILSGARGSEDTQYF	TGTGCCATCTTATCCGGGGCCAGGGGCAGTGAGGATACGCAGTATTTT
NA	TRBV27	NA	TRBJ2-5	CASSRVASQGTQYF	TGTGCCAGCAGTAGGGTAGCCTCCCAAGGGACCCAGTACTTC
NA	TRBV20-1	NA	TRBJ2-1	CSAPDSSYNEQFF	TGCAGTGCCCCGGACAGCTCCTACAATGAGCAGTTCTTC
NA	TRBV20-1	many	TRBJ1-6	CSAFTGRIDSPLHF	TGCAGTGCGTTTACCGGACGGATAGATTCACCCCTCCACTTT
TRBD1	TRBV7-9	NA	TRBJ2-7	CASGGQPVYEQYF	TGTGCCAGCGGGGGACAGCCGGTCTACGAGCAGTACTTC
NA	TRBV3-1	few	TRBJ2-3	CASSQAGTSTDTQYF	TGTGCCAGCAGCCAAGCGGGAACCAGCACAGATACGCAGTATTTT
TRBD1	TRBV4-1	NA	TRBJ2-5	CASSKGQQETQYF	TGCGCCAGCAGCAAGGGACAGCAAGAGACCCAGTACTTC
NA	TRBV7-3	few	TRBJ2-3	CASSLRGRTTDTQYF	TGTGCCAGCAGCTTACGGGGTAGGACCACAGATACGCAGTATTTT
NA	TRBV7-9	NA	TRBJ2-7	CASSLASGPPTYEQYF	TGTGCCAGCAGCTTAGCAAGTGGGCCGCCCACCTACGAGCAGTACTTC
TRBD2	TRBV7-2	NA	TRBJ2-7	CASSAGPSGGAYEQYF	TGTGCCAGCAGCGCCGGACCTAGCGGGGGGGCCTACGAGCAGTACTTC
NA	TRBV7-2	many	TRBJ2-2	CASSPLAGNTGELFF	TGTGCCAGCTCACCACTCGCGGGAAACACCGGGGAGCTGTTTTTT
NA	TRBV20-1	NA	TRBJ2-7	CSARDGAYEQYF	TGCAGTGCTAGGGACGGAGCCTACGAGCAGTACTTC
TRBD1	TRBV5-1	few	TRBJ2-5	CASSLGQGITQETQYF	TGCGCCAGCAGCTTAGGACAGGGCATTACCCAAGAGACCCAGTACTTC
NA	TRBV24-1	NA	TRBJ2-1	CATSDTGTSSYNEQFF	TGTGCCACCAGTGATACCGGGACAAGCTCCTACAATGAGCAGTTCTTC
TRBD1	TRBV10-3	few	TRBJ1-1	CAISEGDRVGKAFF	TGTGCCATCAGTGAAGGGGACAGGGTAGGAAAAGCTTTCTTT
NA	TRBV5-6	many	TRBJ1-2	CASSLAGGYTF	TGTGCCAGCAGCTTGGCTGGTGGCTACACCTTC
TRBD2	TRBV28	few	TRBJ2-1	CASSLRLAGTYNEQFF	TGTGCCAGCAGTTTGAGGCTAGCGGGGACCTACAATGAGCAGTTCTTC
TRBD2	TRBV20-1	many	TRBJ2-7	CSARELAAGEQYF	TGCAGTGCTAGAGAACTAGCGGCGGGAGAGCAGTACTTC
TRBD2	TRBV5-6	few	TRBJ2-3	CASSLAGDDTQYF	TGTGCCAGCAGCCTAGCGGGAGATGATACGCAGTATTTT
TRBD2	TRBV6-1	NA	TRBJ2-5	CASTEAGRGAQYF	TGTGCCAGCACAGAAGCGGGACGGGGGGCCCAGTACTTC
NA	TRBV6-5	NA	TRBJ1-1	CASSYSEYTEAFF	TGTGCCAGCAGTTACTCGGAGTATACTGAAGCTTTCTTT
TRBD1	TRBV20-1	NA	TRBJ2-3	CSAARGTGGGTDTQYF	TGCAGTGCCGCACGCGGGACAGGGGGCGGCACAGATACGCAGTATTTT
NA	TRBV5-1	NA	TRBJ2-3	CASSPVVGGTDTQYF	TGCGCCAGCAGCCCGGTAGTTGGTGGAACAGATACGCAGTATTTT
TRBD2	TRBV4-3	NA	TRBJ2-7	CASSQTTSGAYEQYF	TGCGCCAGCAGCCAAACGACTAGCGGGGCCTACGAGCAGTACTTC
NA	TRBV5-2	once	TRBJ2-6	CAMGPAPPSGANVLTF	TGTGCCATGGGCCCCGCCCCACCTAGTGGGGCCAACGTCCTGACTTTC
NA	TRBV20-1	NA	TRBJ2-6	CSATRSGANVLTF	TGCAGTGCGACCCGCTCTGGGGCCAACGTCCTGACTTTC